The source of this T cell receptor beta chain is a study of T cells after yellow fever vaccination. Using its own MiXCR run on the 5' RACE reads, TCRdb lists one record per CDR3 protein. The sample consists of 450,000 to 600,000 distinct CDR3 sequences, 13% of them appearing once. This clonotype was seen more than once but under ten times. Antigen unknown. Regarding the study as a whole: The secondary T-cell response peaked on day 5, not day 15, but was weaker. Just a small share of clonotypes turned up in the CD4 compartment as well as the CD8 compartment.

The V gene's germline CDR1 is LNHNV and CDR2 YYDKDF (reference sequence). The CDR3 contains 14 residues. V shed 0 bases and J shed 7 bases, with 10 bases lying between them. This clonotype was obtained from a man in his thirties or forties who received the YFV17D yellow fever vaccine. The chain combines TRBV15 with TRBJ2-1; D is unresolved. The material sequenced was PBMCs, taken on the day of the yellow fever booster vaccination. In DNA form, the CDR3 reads TGTGCCACCAGCAGAGATCTACAGCTTAATGAGCAGTTCTTC. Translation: CATSRDLQLNEQFF.